This TCR beta chain was identified during a study of radiotherapy plus CTLA-4 blockade in lung cancer. Study results and caveats: Early shifts in blood T cell clones, with interferon-beta, reportedly predicted response best. TCR clones originating in tumors grew in number in blood after radiotherapy plus ipilimumab.

Comment on this clone: Antigen: not known.

Germline trimming cut 0 bases from V and 2 bases from J; bases unmatched to any gene: 9. In germline, CDR1 is LNHDA, CDR2 SQIVND (reference sequence). The CDR3 spans 18 residues. This table comes from immunoSEQ multiplex PCR, and its TCRdb copy is limited to in-frame clones, with some not included. The sample shows more than 75,000 clones, around 87% of them seen only once. The TCR originated in a human donor with non-small cell lung cancer who had stable disease on radiotherapy plus ipilimumab. The sample here was peripheral blood, taken from a patient treated with radiotherapy plus ipilimumab. The chain is built from TRBV19 and TRBJ2-3; TRBD2 matches at 9 bases. The CDR3 DNA is TGTGCCAGTAGTATAGATCTTCCTAGCGGGATATACACAGATACGCAGTATTTT. Its protein product is CASSIDLPSGIYTDTQYF.